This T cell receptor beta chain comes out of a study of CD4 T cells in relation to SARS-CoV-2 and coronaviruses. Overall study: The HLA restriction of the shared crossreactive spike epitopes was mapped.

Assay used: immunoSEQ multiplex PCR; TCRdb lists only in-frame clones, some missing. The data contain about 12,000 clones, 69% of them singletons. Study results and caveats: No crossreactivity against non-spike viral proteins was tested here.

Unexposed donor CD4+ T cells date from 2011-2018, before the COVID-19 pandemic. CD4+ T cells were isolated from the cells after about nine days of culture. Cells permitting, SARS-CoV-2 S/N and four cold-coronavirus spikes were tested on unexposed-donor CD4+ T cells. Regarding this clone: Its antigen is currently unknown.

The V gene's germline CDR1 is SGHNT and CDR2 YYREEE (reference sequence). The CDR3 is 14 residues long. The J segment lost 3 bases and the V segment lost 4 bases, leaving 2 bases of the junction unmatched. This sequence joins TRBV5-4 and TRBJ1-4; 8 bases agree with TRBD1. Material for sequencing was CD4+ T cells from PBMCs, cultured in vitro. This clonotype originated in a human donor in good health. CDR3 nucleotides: TGTGCCAGCAGCCAACAGGGGGCTAATGAAAAACTGTTTTTT. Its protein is CASSQQGANEKLFF.